Sequencing of this T cell receptor (beta chain) was carried out in a study of T-cell memory formation after mild COVID-19. From 5'RACE with constant-segment primers came TCR alpha and TCR beta cDNA libraries that carried sample barcodes and UMIs. TCRdb called the 5' RACE reads again in MiXCR, with one record for every CDR3 protein. The table shows over 35,000 distinct CDR3 sequences, with 8% to 10% occurring only once. This clonotype was detected ten times or more. The CDR3 loop spans 16 amino acids. Germline V gene lookup returns CDR1 SGHTA and CDR2 FQGTGA. With V trimmed by 5 bases and J by 6 bases, 11 bases remained unmatched.

The source of this sequence is an adult woman who had mild COVID-19 (a few samples of this study predate the infection). Cell type and time point are not known. The sample consisted of PBMCs or a T cell subset sorted from them (not recorded which). V and J are TRBV7-3 and TRBJ2-1, with 9 bases identical to TRBD2. The chain's CDR3 is CASSLKGLARPNEQFF. CDR3 coding DNA: TGTGCCAGCAGCCTCAAGGGACTAGCAAGACCCAATGAGCAGTTCTTC. Filled out from reference TRBV7-3 and TRBJ2-1, the complete variable domain reads GAGVSQTPSNKVTEKGKYVELRCDPISGHTALYWYRQSLGQGPEFLIYFQGTGAADDSGLPNDRFFAVRPEGSVSTLKIQRTERGDSAVYLCASSLKGLARPNEQFFGPGTRLTVL.